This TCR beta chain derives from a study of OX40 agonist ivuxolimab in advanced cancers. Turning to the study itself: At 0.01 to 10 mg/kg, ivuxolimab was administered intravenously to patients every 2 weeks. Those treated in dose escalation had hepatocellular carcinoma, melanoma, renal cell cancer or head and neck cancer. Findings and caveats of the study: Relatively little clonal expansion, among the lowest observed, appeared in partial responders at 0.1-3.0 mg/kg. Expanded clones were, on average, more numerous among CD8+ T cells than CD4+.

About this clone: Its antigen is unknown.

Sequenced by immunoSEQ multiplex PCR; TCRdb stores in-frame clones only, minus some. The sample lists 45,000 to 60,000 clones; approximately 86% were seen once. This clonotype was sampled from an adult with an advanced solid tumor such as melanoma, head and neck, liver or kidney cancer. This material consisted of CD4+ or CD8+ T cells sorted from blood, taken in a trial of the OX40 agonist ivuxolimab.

CDR3 in DNA: TGTGCCAGCAGCTTTAATAGCGGGGGGGATACGCAGTATTTT. It yields the protein CASSFNSGGDTQYF. V usage is TRBV11-2 and J usage is TRBJ2-3; 10 bases line up with TRBD2. This CDR3 has 14 residues. Germline trimming cut 3 bases from V and 6 bases from J; bases unmatched to any gene: 3. Germline V gene sequence: CDR1 SGHAT, CDR2 FQNNGV. The full variable domain, completed using reference TRBV11-2 and TRBJ2-3, is EAGVAQSPRYKIIEKRQSVAFWCNPISGHATLYWYQQILGQGPKLLIQFQNNGVVDDSQLPKDRFSAERLKGVDSTLKIQPAKLEDSAVYLCASSFNSGGDTQYFGPGTRLTVL.